This T cell receptor beta chain was sequenced for a study of shared clonotypes between healthy human individuals. The overall study: Those who served as donors were two women and three men between the ages of 18 and 49.

Notes on the study in general: Only blood underwent sampling, and tissue repertoires likely differ.

Germline V gives CDR1 SNHLY, CDR2 FYNNEI. The CDR3 length is 14 residues. The V end lost 4 bases, the J end lost 2 bases, and 11 bases lay between the germline ends. As regards this clone: The antigen is unknown.

Sequencing was at deep level. Libraries were prepared by immunoSEQ multiplex PCR; TCRdb keeps only in-frame clonotypes and omits some of them. The data hold 450,000 to 500,000 clones, with over 65% observed a single time. This TCR came from a middle-aged woman in good health. Some clones in this sample may be carry-over from other donors' samples. The V gene is TRBV2, the J gene TRBJ1-2; D is perhaps TRBD1 (5 bases). Specimen: PBMCs. DNA for the CDR3: TGTGCCAGCAGTGTCCAGGGAATAAACTATGGCTACACCTTC. It is translated as CASSVQGINYGYTF.